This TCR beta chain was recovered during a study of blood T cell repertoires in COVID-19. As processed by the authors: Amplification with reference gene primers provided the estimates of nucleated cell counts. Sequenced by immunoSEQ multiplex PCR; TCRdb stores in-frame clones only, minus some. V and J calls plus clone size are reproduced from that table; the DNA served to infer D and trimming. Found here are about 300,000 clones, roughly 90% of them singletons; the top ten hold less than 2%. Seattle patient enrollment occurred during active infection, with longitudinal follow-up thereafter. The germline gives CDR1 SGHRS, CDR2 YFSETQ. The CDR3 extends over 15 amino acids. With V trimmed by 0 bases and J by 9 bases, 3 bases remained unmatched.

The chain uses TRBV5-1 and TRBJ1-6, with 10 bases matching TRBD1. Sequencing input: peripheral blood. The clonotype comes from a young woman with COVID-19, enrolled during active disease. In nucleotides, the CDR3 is TGCGCCAGCAGCTTGGAGGGGACAGGGGTTTCACCCCTCCACTTT. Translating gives CASSLEGTGVSPLHF.